One sample yielded the 12 T cell receptor beta chains listed below, sequenced in a study of response to subunit inactivated influenza vaccine. TCRdb independently ran MiXCR on the RT-PCR reads; one entry per CDR3 protein. The sample includes 500,000 to 650,000 distinct CDR3 sequences, approximately 7.7% of them seen just once. The sequencing used PBMCs from blood, collected less than 30 months after vaccination. Receptors were obtained from a man between 50 and 69 years old who received an inactivated influenza vaccine.

This clonotype has ten or more counts. The chain recombines TRBV5-1 with TRBJ2-3; TRBD1 matches 7 bases. This CDR3 comprises 11 residues. Germline V gene sequence: CDR1 SGHRS, CDR2 YFSETQ. V was clipped by 7 bases and J by 8 bases; unmatched bases: 4. Here the CDR3 reads CASADRSTQYF. As DNA, the CDR3 is TGCGCCAGCGCGGACAGGAGTACGCAGTATTTT.

This clonotype was observed at least ten times. V gene TRBV7-9 combines with J gene TRBJ2-2; 8 positions agree with TRBD1. The germline gives CDR1 SEHNR, CDR2 FQNEAQ (reference sequence). This CDR3 has 17 residues. Trimming cost V 1 base and J 3 bases; bases outside gene matches: 7. CDR3: CASSLGAGQGDTGELFF. CDR3 DNA: TGTGCCAGCAGCTTAGGGGCCGGACAGGGAGACACCGGGGAGCTGTTTTTT.

This clonotype was seen more than once but under ten times. This chain connects TRBV12-3 or TRBV12-4 to TRBJ1-2, with D uncertain. The CDR3 sequence is 14 residues long. Trimming pared 3 bases from V and 6 bases from J, leaving 14 bases between. The CDR3 loop is CASSFGLSMNGYTF. The CDR3 DNA follows: TGTGCCAGCAGTTTCGGACTGTCAATGAATGGCTACACCTTC.

This clonotype has just a few counts. This chain joins TRBV27 and TRBJ1-3, with unresolved D. CDR1 is MNHEY and CDR2 is SMNVEV in the germline V gene (reference sequence). V was pared by 3 bases and J by 4 bases, with 7 bases between. The CDR3 totals 13 residues. CDR3: CASSFSYGNTIYF. For the CDR3, the DNA is TGTGCCAGCAGTTTCTCCTACGGAAACACCATATATTTT.

This clonotype was recorded a few times. J is TRBJ2-3 and V is TRBV4-3; no clear D gene. V was cut by 1 base and J by 2 bases, with 13 bases left in between. Germline CDR1 and CDR2: LGHNA and YSLEER. CDR3 length: 16 residues. CDR3 nucleotide sequence: TGCGCCAGCAGCCAAGTTCGGCTACCTTACACAGATACGCAGTATTTT. It codes for CASSQVRLPYTDTQYF.

This clonotype was detected a few times. The chain carries TRBV12-3 or TRBV12-4 and TRBJ2-5, with D possibly called TRBD1 or TRBD2 (5 bases each). Trimming stripped 6 bases from V and 1 base from J, with 18 bases between. CDR3 length: 16 amino acids. The CDR3 DNA reads TGTGCCAGCAGCTTTGGGGGATGGGGCAGCCAAGAGACCCAGTACTTC. Its protein is CASSFGGWGSQETQYF.

The J gene is TRBJ2-5, the V gene TRBV15, with a possible D match to TRBD1 (6 bases). Germline V lookup: CDR1 LNHNV, CDR2 YYDKDF (reference sequence). The ends were cut back, 3 bases at V and 5 bases at J, with 13 bases in the middle. The CDR3 sequence is 14 residues long. CDR3 DNA sequence: TGTGCCACCAGCAGGCAGGGGCGTCGGGAGACCCAGTACTTC. The encoded protein is CATSRQGRRETQYF.

This clonotype was detected ten times or more. The rearrangement links TRBV29-1 to TRBJ2-1; TRBD2 aligns across 8 bases. The CDR3 is 16 residues long. Germline V gene sequence: CDR1 SQVTM, CDR2 ANQGSEA. The junction had 12 bases not matched to a gene; V was cut back by 4 bases and J by 4 bases. CDR3 sequence: CSVVTLAGTLYNEQFF. CDR3 DNA sequence: TGCAGCGTTGTTACCCTAGCGGGCACACTATACAATGAGCAGTTCTTC.

The sample holds many counts of this clonotype. The V and J genes are TRBV28 and TRBJ2-7, with 9 bases identical to TRBD1. CDR1 is MDHEN, CDR2 SYDVKM, per germline. J lost 3 bases, V lost 5 bases, and 23 bases had no gene match. The CDR3 has 20 amino acids. DNA for the CDR3: TGTGCCAGCAGTGCAACCTTAGGGATTAATCCGGGACAGGGTATCTACGAGCAGTACTTC. Protein: CASSATLGINPGQGIYEQYF.

The chain joins TRBV24-1 to TRBJ2-5; 11 positions match TRBD2. V shed 4 bases and J 5 bases; nucleotides not matched to a gene: 14. The CDR3 is 18 residues long. The germline gives CDR1 KGHDR, CDR2 SFDVKD. The CDR3 sequence: CATSEKVAGGLRYETQYF. The CDR3 bases are TGTGCCACCAGTGAGAAGGTAGCGGGGGGGCTTCGGTACGAGACCCAGTACTTC.

This clonotype has just a few counts. This rearrangement joins TRBV5-1 to TRBJ1-3; a possible D gene is TRBD1 (6 bases). The length of the CDR3 is 16 residues. The V end was cut by 4 bases, the J end by 0 bases, with 14 bases between. From germline, CDR1 is SGHRS and CDR2 YFSETQ. CDR3 nucleotide sequence: TGCGCCAGCAGCCCGAAGGGACAATTCTCTGGAAACACCATATATTTT. This translates into CASSPKGQFSGNTIYF. The full variable domain, with the rest looked up from reference TRBV5-1 and TRBJ1-3, is KAGVTQTPRYLIKTRGQQVTLSCSPISGHRSVSWYQQTPGQGLQFLFEYFSETQRNKGNFPGRFSGRQFSNSRSEMNVSTLELGDSALYLCASSPKGQFSGNTIYFGEGSWLTVV.

This clonotype was found a few times. The V call is TRBV10-3, the J call TRBJ2-1; D is perhaps TRBD1 or TRBD2 (5 bases each). CDR1 is ENHRY and CDR2 is SYGVKD in the germline V gene. Trimming shortened V by 4 bases and J by 5 bases, and 21 bases separated the two germline ends. This CDR3 has 17 amino acids. CDR3 loop: CAISVNSRGIGDNEQFF. The CDR3, as DNA: TGTGCCATCAGTGTAAATAGTAGAGGGATAGGGGACAATGAGCAGTTCTTC.